The sequence of this TCR beta chain was determined in a study of T cells after yellow fever vaccination. Study findings and constraints: In FACS-sorted repertoires, abundant clonotypes from the bulk population could appear as contaminants. Most clones from primary vaccination were detected again post-booster (roughly 96% CD4, about 88% CD8).

The study made its TCR cDNA through 5'RACE template switching. That step introduced a universal primer site along with UMIs. TCRdb reprocessed the 5' RACE reads via MiXCR and lists one record per CDR3 protein. The repertoire holds about 320,000 distinct CDR3 sequences, with about 10% as singletons. This clonotype was counted only a few times. Its antigen remains unknown. The V gene's germline CDR1 is LGHNA and CDR2 YNFKEQ. This CDR3 spans 17 amino acids. Trimming cost V 1 base and J 0 bases; bases outside gene matches: 3. The chain links TRBV4-2 to TRBJ2-3, with TRBD2 matching over 11 bases. The specimen comprised CD4+ T cells sorted from PBMCs, sampled 45 days after the yellow fever booster vaccination. The sequence was collected from a man aged 18 to 30 who received the YFV17D yellow fever vaccine. As DNA, the CDR3 is TGTGCCAGCAGCCAAGTTCTAGCGGGGGGTAGCACAGATACGCAGTATTTT. Translating gives CASSQVLAGGSTDTQYF.